These T cell receptor beta chains were read from a single sample in a study of T cells in Graves' hyperthyroidism and ophthalmopathy. TCRdb reanalysed the multiplex PCR reads using MiXCR and keeps one entry per CDR3 protein. The sample yields around 600,000 distinct CDR3 sequences, more than 12% seen once. Sequenced: blood. Every receptor here comes from a woman aged 45-65 years with Graves' ophthalmopathy. Both conserved end residues are part of each CDR3. D genes are given only for firm matches. Expanded clones get a size class; other rows say once, few or many, or leave the size out.

J gene,clone size,D gene,V gene,CDR3 protein,CDR3 DNA
TRBJ2-1,NA,TRBD2,TRBV5-1,CASSGTLAGLYNEQFF,TGCGCCAGCAGCGGCACTTTAGCGGGGCTCTACAATGAGCAGTTCTTC
TRBJ2-3,NA,TRBD2,TRBV7-9,CASSFLAGDPKTDTQYF,TGTGCCAGCAGCTTTCTAGCGGGAGACCCAAAGACAGATACGCAGTATTTT
TRBJ1-5,NA,TRBD1,TRBV6-4,CASLGQALNQPQHF,TGTGCCAGCTTGGGACAGGCACTAAATCAGCCCCAGCATTTT
TRBJ1-5,few,NA,TRBV7-8,CASLMGTPGGSQPQHF,TGTGCCAGTCTGATGGGGACACCTGGGGGGAGTCAGCCCCAGCATTTT
TRBJ2-2,NA,NA,TRBV5-1,CASSLVMGGANTGELFF,TGCGCCAGCAGCTTGGTGATGGGCGGAGCGAACACCGGGGAGCTGTTTTTT
TRBJ2-2,many,NA,TRBV7-2,CASSLDPNTGELFF,TGTGCCAGCAGCTTAGATCCGAACACCGGGGAGCTGTTTTTT
TRBJ2-3,many,NA,TRBV5-1,CASSADNRADTQYF,TGCGCCAGCAGCGCCGACAACAGGGCAGATACGCAGTATTTT
TRBJ1-2,few,TRBD1,TRBV29-1,CSVDAGQGDGYTF,TGCAGCGTTGACGCGGGACAGGGGGATGGCTACACCTTC
TRBJ2-6,NA,NA,TRBV7-9,CASVTLSGANVLTF,TGTGCCAGCGTTACCCTCTCTGGGGCCAACGTCCTGACTTTC
TRBJ2-5,many,TRBD2,TRBV6-2/TRBV6-3,CASRTGLAGLTETQYF,TGTGCCAGCAGAACAGGACTAGCGGGGTTAACGGAGACCCAGTACTTC
TRBJ1-4,NA,NA,TRBV4-1,CASSQDWGVLSNEKLFF,TGCGCCAGCAGCCAAGATTGGGGGGTTTTATCCAATGAAAAACTGTTTTTT
TRBJ2-4,few,NA,TRBV12-5,CASGSTNIQYF,TGTGCTAGTGGATCGACGAACATTCAGTACTTC
TRBJ1-2,NA,TRBD1,TRBV28,CASSQFGTGGAGYGYTF,TGTGCCAGCAGTCAATTCGGGACAGGGGGCGCGGGCTATGGCTACACCTTC
TRBJ1-5,many,NA,TRBV28,CASSPREHVTGNNQPQHF,TGTGCCAGCAGTCCTCGAGAACACGTCACAGGGAACAATCAGCCCCAGCATTTT
TRBJ1-5,many,NA,TRBV7-9,CASSRTEGAFDQPQHF,TGTGCCAGCAGCCGAACGGAGGGCGCATTTGATCAGCCCCAGCATTTT
TRBJ2-2,many,TRBD2,TRBV27,CASSHWREPPGELFF,TGTGCCAGCAGTCACTGGCGGGAGCCTCCCGGGGAGCTGTTTTTT
TRBJ1-1,NA,NA,TRBV12-5,CASGLGGGTEAFF,TGTGCTAGTGGTTTGGGTGGGGGCACTGAAGCTTTCTTT
TRBJ2-3,many,NA,TRBV7-8,CASSLAAIDTQYF,TGTGCCAGCAGCTTAGCTGCGATAGATACGCAGTATTTT
TRBJ1-1,many,TRBD1,TRBV3-1,CASRGQGKNTEAFF,TGTGCCAGCAGAGGACAGGGGAAGAACACTGAAGCTTTCTTT
TRBJ2-3,many,TRBD2,TRBV14,CASSQDITSGSTDTQYF,TGTGCCAGCAGCCAAGATATTACTAGCGGGAGCACAGATACGCAGTATTTT
TRBJ2-3,many,NA,TRBV7-2,CASGWGSGSTDTQYF,TGTGCCAGCGGTTGGGGTAGCGGCAGCACAGATACGCAGTATTTT
TRBJ2-1,many,NA,TRBV12-3/TRBV12-4,CASSLGTPPWYNEQFF,TGTGCCAGCAGTTTGGGGACCCCCCCCTGGTACAATGAGCAGTTCTTC
TRBJ2-7,few,TRBD2,TRBV27,CASSFAAGGYEQYF,TGTGCCAGCAGTTTTGCAGCGGGAGGCTACGAGCAGTACTTC
TRBJ2-7,few,TRBD2,TRBV6-2/TRBV6-3,CASSGLRESVQYF,TGTGCCAGCAGTGGGCTGCGGGAGTCGGTGCAGTACTTC
TRBJ2-1,few,TRBD2,TRBV6-5,CASSYLSGSRNEQFF,TGTGCCAGCAGTTACTTAAGCGGGAGTAGGAATGAGCAGTTCTTC
TRBJ1-2,few,NA,TRBV5-1,CASSLVQSGYGYTF,TGCGCCAGCAGCTTGGTTCAGTCTGGCTATGGCTACACCTTC
TRBJ2-6,NA,NA,TRBV7-8,CASSLGLSSSGANVLTF,TGTGCCAGCAGCTTAGGACTTAGTAGCTCTGGGGCCAACGTCCTGACTTTC
TRBJ2-3,NA,NA,TRBV4-1,CASSQAGLSTDTQYF,TGCGCCAGCAGCCAAGCGGGGCTTAGCACAGATACGCAGTATTTT
TRBJ2-5,few,TRBD2,TRBV5-1,CASSMTSGSGETQYF,TGCGCCAGCAGCATGACTAGCGGGAGTGGAGAGACCCAGTACTTC
TRBJ1-5,NA,TRBD1,TRBV15,CATSRDMGQGPNQPQHF,TGTGCCACCAGCAGAGACATGGGACAGGGGCCCAATCAGCCCCAGCATTTT
TRBJ1-5,NA,TRBD1,TRBV7-2,CASSLESGTGVAQPQHF,TGTGCCAGCAGCTTAGAATCCGGGACAGGGGTGGCTCAGCCCCAGCATTTT
TRBJ2-5,many,NA,TRBV28,CASSPGTSNSPAETQYF,TGTGCCAGCAGTCCAGGGACAAGTAATTCCCCGGCAGAGACCCAGTACTTC
TRBJ1-1,many,NA,TRBV20-1,CSARVARRGRHTEAFF,TGCAGTGCTAGAGTAGCCCGACGGGGTCGGCACACTGAAGCTTTCTTT
TRBJ1-1,many,NA,TRBV29-1,CSVTPVDTEAFF,TGCAGCGTTACTCCTGTGGACACTGAAGCTTTCTTT
TRBJ2-7,many,TRBD1,TRBV20-1,CSARGSGQAYSYEQYF,TGCAGTGCTAGAGGGTCGGGACAGGCGTACTCCTACGAGCAGTACTTC
TRBJ2-5,many,TRBD1,TRBV20-1,CSAPDRVETQYF,TGCAGTGCGCCGGACAGGGTTGAGACCCAGTACTTC
TRBJ1-5,NA,NA,TRBV2,CASGVNPTPGDQPQHF,TGTGCCAGCGGTGTAAACCCGACCCCCGGGGATCAGCCCCAGCATTTT
TRBJ1-4,NA,NA,TRBV18,CASSNAGGATNEKLFF,TGTGCCAGCTCAAATGCCGGGGGAGCAACTAATGAAAAACTGTTTTTT
TRBJ2-3,NA,NA,TRBV7-9,CASSPRYSDTQYF,TGTGCCAGCAGCCCCCGGTATTCAGATACGCAGTATTTT
TRBJ2-3,NA,NA,TRBV6-2/TRBV6-3,CAGSPTSTDTQYF,TGTGCCGGCAGCCCCACTAGCACAGATACGCAGTATTTT
TRBJ1-1,many,NA,TRBV7-8,CASSLGSSRGVTEAFF,TGTGCCAGCAGCCTCGGAAGTTCGAGGGGGGTCACTGAAGCTTTCTTT
TRBJ2-1,NA,TRBD2,TRBV9,CASSERSGSYNEQFF,TGTGCCAGCAGCGAGAGGAGCGGGAGCTACAATGAGCAGTTCTTC
TRBJ1-6,few,NA,TRBV4-1,CASSRTDYNSPLHF,TGCGCCAGCAGCCGGACGGATTATAATTCACCCCTCCACTTT